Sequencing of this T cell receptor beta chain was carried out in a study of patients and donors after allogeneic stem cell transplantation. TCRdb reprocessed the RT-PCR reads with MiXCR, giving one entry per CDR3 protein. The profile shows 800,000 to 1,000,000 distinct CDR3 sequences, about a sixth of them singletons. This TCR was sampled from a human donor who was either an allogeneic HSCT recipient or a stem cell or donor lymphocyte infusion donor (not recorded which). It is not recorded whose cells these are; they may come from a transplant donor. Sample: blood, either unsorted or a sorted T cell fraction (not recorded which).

CDR3 loop: CASSSGIGNQPQHF. Here the CDR3 DNA reads TGTGCCAGCAGTTCAGGTATAGGCAATCAGCCCCAGCATTTT. The rearrangement links TRBV12-3 or TRBV12-4 to TRBJ1-5; D remains ambiguous. The CDR3 has 14 residues. The germline V and J ends were trimmed by 4 bases and 2 bases, with 9 bases remaining between them.